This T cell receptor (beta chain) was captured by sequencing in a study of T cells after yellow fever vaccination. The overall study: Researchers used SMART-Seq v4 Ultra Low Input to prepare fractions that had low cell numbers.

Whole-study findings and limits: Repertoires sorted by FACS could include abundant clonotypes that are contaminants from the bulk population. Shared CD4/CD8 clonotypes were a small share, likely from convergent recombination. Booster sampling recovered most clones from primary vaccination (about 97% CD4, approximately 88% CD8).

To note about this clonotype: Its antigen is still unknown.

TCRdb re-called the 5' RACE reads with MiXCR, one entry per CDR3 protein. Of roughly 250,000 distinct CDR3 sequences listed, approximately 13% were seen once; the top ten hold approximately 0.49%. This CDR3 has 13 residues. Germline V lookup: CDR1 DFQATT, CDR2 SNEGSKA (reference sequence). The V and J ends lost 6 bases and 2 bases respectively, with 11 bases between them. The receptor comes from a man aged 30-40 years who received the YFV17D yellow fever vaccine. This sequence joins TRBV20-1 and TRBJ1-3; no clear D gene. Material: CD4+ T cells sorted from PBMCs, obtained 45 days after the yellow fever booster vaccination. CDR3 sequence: CSAHEAAGNTIYF. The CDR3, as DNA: TGCAGTGCCCACGAAGCGGCTGGAAACACCATATATTTT.